The sequence of this T cell receptor (beta chain) was determined in a study of sequential checkpoint blockade in melanoma. In the study overall: TCRβ was sequenced from DNA of 91 pretreatment tumors. Study outcomes and limitations: Mutational load did not correlate with tumor T-cell fraction or clonality.

The treatment denotes: randomized to nivolumab then ipilimumab (arm A) or the reverse (arm B). Within the sample, this clone is medium-sized. The antigen is unknown. Some clones are missing from TCRdb's copy, which holds only in-frame ones; the method was immunoSEQ multiplex PCR. The sample has around 1,500 clones; around a fifth are singletons. Trimming left V 2 bases short and J 3 bases short, with 11 bases between. This CDR3 has 15 residues. CDR1 is SGHNT, CDR2 YENEEA, per germline. Sample: tumor tissue (inferred from file names), taken from a patient given nivolumab and ipilimumab in sequence. The chain has TRBV11-3 and TRBJ1-5, with D unclear. The clonotype comes from a human donor with melanoma. In DNA form, the CDR3 reads TGTGCCAGCAGCTTACGCGACCTCCCCAATCAGCCCCAGCATTTT. Translating gives CASSLRDLPNQPQHF.